These T cell receptor beta chains were read from a single sample in a study of technical replicates of blood from several donors. Clones were sequenced by immunoSEQ multiplex PCR, and TCRdb holds only the in-frame ones, with some missing. The table shows tens of thousands of clones, with approximately 75% occurring only once. Sequenced sample: PBMCs. These receptors came from a human donor in good health. Some clones in this sample may be carry-over from other donors' samples. Both conserved end residues are part of each CDR3. Fields, in order: D gene, CDR3 length, V gene, clone size, J gene, CDR3 DNA, CDR3 protein. D genes are given only for firm matches. Part of the rows lack a size; the others show once, few, many or a class for expanded clones.

D: TRBD1; length: 14; V: TRBV5-1; size: NA; J: TRBJ2-7; DNA: TGCGCCAGCAGCTTGGGGGACAGCGTCTACGAGCAGTACTTC; CDR3: CASSLGDSVYEQYF
D: TRBD2; length: 15; V: TRBV14; size: NA; J: TRBJ2-2; DNA: TGTGCCAGCAGCTTCGGGACTAGCGGGAAAGGGGAGCTGTTTTTT; CDR3: CASSFGTSGKGELFF
D: NA; length: 15; V: TRBV5-4; size: few; J: TRBJ1-1; DNA: TGTGCCAGCAGCTTGGCCAAGACAGGGAACACTGAAGCTTTCTTT; CDR3: CASSLAKTGNTEAFF
D: NA; length: 15; V: TRBV19; size: NA; J: TRBJ1-2; DNA: TGTGCCAGTAGACATACAGGGAGCGGCGCCTATGGCTACACCTTC; CDR3: CASRHTGSGAYGYTF
D: NA; length: 12; V: TRBV30; size: NA; J: TRBJ2-2; DNA: TGTGCCTGGAGGCGGGACACCGGGGAGCTGTTTTTT; CDR3: CAWRRDTGELFF
D: TRBD1; length: 18; V: TRBV4-1; size: NA; J: TRBJ1-2; DNA: TGCGCCAGCAGCCAGACTCGCCCCGGGGACAGGGGTAGTTCTGGCTACACCTTC; CDR3: CASSQTRPGDRGSSGYTF
D: TRBD1; length: 13; V: TRBV30; size: NA; J: TRBJ1-5; DNA: TGTGCCTGGAACAGGGGGGACAATCAGCCCCAGCATTTT; CDR3: CAWNRGDNQPQHF
D: NA; length: 13; V: TRBV6-5; size: NA; J: TRBJ2-1; DNA: TGTGCCAGCAGAGAATCTACCTACAATGAGCAGTTCTTC; CDR3: CASRESTYNEQFF
D: NA; length: 16; V: TRBV19; size: few; J: TRBJ1-6; DNA: TGTGCCAGTCGCGACGGGGGGCACCTTAATAATTCACCCCTCCACTTT; CDR3: CASRDGGHLNNSPLHF
D: NA; length: 16; V: TRBV7-2; size: NA; J: TRBJ2-5; DNA: TGTGCCAGCAGCCCGCACCCGGACACTCTTCAAGAGACCCAGTACTTC; CDR3: CASSPHPDTLQETQYF
D: TRBD1; length: 16; V: TRBV5-5; size: NA; J: TRBJ2-2; DNA: TGTGCCAGCAGCTTGGTTGCCAGGGGGTATACCGGGGAGCTGTTTTTT; CDR3: CASSLVARGYTGELFF
D: NA; length: 14; V: TRBV5-6; size: few; J: TRBJ1-2; DNA: TGTGCCAGCAGCTCACAGGCCAGAATCTATGGCTACACCTTC; CDR3: CASSSQARIYGYTF
D: NA; length: 15; V: TRBV27; size: NA; J: TRBJ1-5; DNA: TGTGCCAGCAGTTTGGGCGGGGTCGGGAATCAGCCCCAGCATTTT; CDR3: CASSLGGVGNQPQHF
D: NA; length: 12; V: TRBV5-6; size: NA; J: TRBJ1-6; DNA: TGTGCCAGCAGCCCCACAAATTCACCCCTCCACTTT; CDR3: CASSPTNSPLHF
D: TRBD2; length: 17; V: TRBV15; size: NA; J: TRBJ2-3; DNA: TGTGCCACCAGCAGAGATCGCGGCGGGAGGGCGACAGATACGCAGTATTTT; CDR3: CATSRDRGGRATDTQYF
D: NA; length: 11; V: TRBV30; size: NA; J: TRBJ1-1; DNA: TGTGCCTGGATGCTTCCAACGGGAGCTTTCTTT; CDR3: CAWMLPTGAFF
D: NA; length: 12; V: TRBV25-1; size: few; J: TRBJ1-1; DNA: TGTGCCAGCAGTGGCGGGTACACTGAAGCTTTCTTT; CDR3: CASSGGYTEAFF
D: TRBD1; length: 16; V: TRBV10-3; size: NA; J: TRBJ1-1; DNA: TGTGCCATCAGTGAATCTCCACAGGGGGCAGGTACTGAAGCTTTCTTT; CDR3: CAISESPQGAGTEAFF
D: NA; length: 11; V: TRBV20-1; size: NA; J: TRBJ2-7; DNA: TGCAGTGCCACCCGACTCACCGAGCAGTACTTC; CDR3: CSATRLTEQYF
D: NA; length: 13; V: TRBV25-1; size: NA; J: TRBJ1-4; DNA: TGTGCCAGCAGTGATTACTACAATGAAAAACTGTTTTTT; CDR3: CASSDYYNEKLFF
D: TRBD1; length: 16; V: TRBV4-3; size: NA; J: TRBJ2-2; DNA: TGCGCCAGCAGCCAAGACAGGGGGCGTCTTACCGGGGAGCTGTTTTTT; CDR3: CASSQDRGRLTGELFF
D: TRBD2; length: 17; V: TRBV2; size: NA; J: TRBJ2-5; DNA: TGTGCCAGCAGTGCCACTAGCGGGGGCCAGTACCAAGAGACCCAGTACTTC; CDR3: CASSATSGGQYQETQYF
D: TRBD2; length: 17; V: TRBV25-1; size: NA; J: TRBJ2-3; DNA: TGTGCCAGCAGTGCCCGGGGGGGAAGAAGTCGTACAGATACGCAGTATTTT; CDR3: CASSARGGRSRTDTQYF
D: NA; length: 11; V: TRBV7-2; size: few; J: TRBJ2-7; DNA: TGTGCCAGCAGCCTCTCCTACGAGCAGTACTTC; CDR3: CASSLSYEQYF
D: NA; length: 15; V: TRBV27; size: NA; J: TRBJ2-1; DNA: TGTGCCAGCAGTATGGGAGGATTCCCCTACAATGAGCAGTTCTTC; CDR3: CASSMGGFPYNEQFF
D: NA; length: 15; V: TRBV30; size: NA; J: TRBJ1-2; DNA: TGTGCCTGGGACCCTACCCTCACAGGGAACTATGGCTACACCTTC; CDR3: CAWDPTLTGNYGYTF
D: NA; length: 14; V: TRBV9; size: once; J: TRBJ1-1; DNA: TGTGCCAGCAGCGCCCAAGACAGACTCTATGAAGCTTTCTTT; CDR3: CASSAQDRLYEAFF
D: TRBD2; length: 16; V: TRBV9; size: few; J: TRBJ2-5; DNA: TGTGCCAGCAGCGAGGTCTCCCGGGGGGGAGAAGAGACCCAGTACTTC; CDR3: CASSEVSRGGEETQYF
D: NA; length: 11; V: TRBV28; size: NA; J: TRBJ2-7; DNA: TGTGCCAGCAGTTCTAACTACGAGCAGTACTTT; CDR3: CASSSNYEQYF
D: NA; length: 14; V: TRBV30; size: NA; J: TRBJ1-6; DNA: TGTGCCTGGAGTGTAGGCAGCGAGAGTTCACCCCTCCACTTT; CDR3: CAWSVGSESSPLHF
D: TRBD1; length: 14; V: TRBV27; size: NA; J: TRBJ2-7; DNA: TGTGCCAGCAGGACCGGGACAGGGGGGGGTGAGCAGTACTTC; CDR3: CASRTGTGGGEQYF
D: NA; length: 13; V: TRBV7-2; size: NA; J: TRBJ1-1; DNA: TGTGCCAGCAGCTTCCTCCAGGGCTTTGAAGCTTTCTTT; CDR3: CASSFLQGFEAFF
D: NA; length: 15; V: TRBV27; size: NA; J: TRBJ2-3; DNA: TGTGCCAGCAGTTTTTCACTGCCTGGCACAGATACGCAGTATTTT; CDR3: CASSFSLPGTDTQYF
D: NA; length: 13; V: TRBV19; size: NA; J: TRBJ1-1; DNA: TGTGCCAGTAGTATTACTCGACAGTATGAAGCTTTCTTT; CDR3: CASSITRQYEAFF
D: NA; length: 14; V: TRBV7-2; size: NA; J: TRBJ2-1; DNA: TGTGCCAGCAGCCCGTGGGAGGCCCACAATGAGCAGTTCTTC; CDR3: CASSPWEAHNEQFF
D: TRBD2; length: 16; V: TRBV13; size: NA; J: TRBJ2-7; DNA: TGTGCCAGCAGCTTAGATACTAGCGGGGGACCCTACGAGCAGTACTTC; CDR3: CASSLDTSGGPYEQYF
D: TRBD1; length: 15; V: TRBV7-3; size: NA; J: TRBJ2-6; DNA: TGTGCCAGCAGCCTAACAGGGGTAGGGGCCAACGTCCTGACTTTC; CDR3: CASSLTGVGANVLTF
D: NA; length: 14; V: TRBV14; size: NA; J: TRBJ2-1; DNA: TGTGCCAGCAGCCTTCAGGACTACCGAAATGAGCAGTTCTTC; CDR3: CASSLQDYRNEQFF
D: TRBD1; length: 14; V: TRBV10-3; size: NA; J: TRBJ2-1; DNA: TGTGCCATCAGTGAGTGGGACAGGTACAATGAGCAGTTCTTC; CDR3: CAISEWDRYNEQFF
D: NA; length: 15; V: TRBV30; size: NA; J: TRBJ2-5; DNA: TGTGCCTGGAGTGTAGTGGACAGTCTCCAAGAGACCCAGTACTTC; CDR3: CAWSVVDSLQETQYF
D: TRBD1; length: 15; V: TRBV28; size: once; J: TRBJ1-2; DNA: TGTGCCAGCGTCTCGCTCGGACAGGGAAACTATGGCTACACCTTC; CDR3: CASVSLGQGNYGYTF
D: NA; length: 13; V: TRBV2; size: NA; J: TRBJ2-3; DNA: TGTGCCAGCAGTGCACAGGGTACAGATACGCAGTATTTT; CDR3: CASSAQGTDTQYF
D: NA; length: 14; V: TRBV9; size: NA; J: TRBJ1-6; DNA: TGTGCCAGCAGCGTTCAGACTTTCAATTCACCCCTCCACTTT; CDR3: CASSVQTFNSPLHF
D: TRBD1; length: 13; V: TRBV5-4; size: few; J: TRBJ1-1; DNA: TGTGCCAGCAGCTTGGGTACAGGGGGTGAAGCTTTCTTT; CDR3: CASSLGTGGEAFF
D: NA; length: 14; V: TRBV18; size: NA; J: TRBJ2-7; DNA: TGTGCCAGCTCACCAGGTGCGCGTTCCTACGAGCAGTACTTC; CDR3: CASSPGARSYEQYF
D: TRBD2; length: 15; V: TRBV2; size: NA; J: TRBJ2-1; DNA: TGTGCCAGCAATAGCGGGAGGGCCGTTCGCAATGAGCAGTTCTTC; CDR3: CASNSGRAVRNEQFF